The 25 T cell receptor beta chains presented below share a single source sample, sequenced in a study of blood T cell repertoires in COVID-19 (dated by TCRdb to the early 2020s). The library was built by means of the immunoSEQ multiplex PCR assay. Entries here come from immuneACCESS through TCRdb and include only in-frame sequences with V and J called. Some clones fail to appear in such tables; in the studies checked, an unresolved V gene covers under half of the shortfall, and the cause of the remainder is unknown. Recorded for this sample are some 97,000 clones; roughly 90% of them occurred a single time. About 0.89% of the sample goes to the ten largest clones. Material for sequencing was peripheral blood. The source of these receptors is a man between 60 and 75 years old with acute or convalescent COVID-19.

V usage is TRBV4-1 and J usage is TRBJ2-2; 8 bases fit TRBD2. The CDR3 consists of 14 residues. V lost 1 base and J lost 7; bases outside the gene matches: 2. In germline, CDR1 is MGHRA, CDR2 YSYEKL. This CDR3 reads CASSQGTSRGELFF. DNA for the CDR3: TGCGCCAGCAGCCAAGGGACTAGCCGCGGGGAGCTGTTTTTT.

This chain uses TRBV10-3 with TRBJ1-3, with D perhaps TRBD1 (6 bases). CDR1 and CDR2 (germline): ENHRY, SYGVKD. The V end lost 10 bases, the J end lost 1 base, and 17 bases lay between the germline ends. This CDR3 is built from 15 residues. CDR3 protein: CATQNPGESGNTIYF. The CDR3 nucleotides are TGTGCCACTCAGAATCCAGGGGAGTCTGGAAACACCATATATTTT.

This chain connects TRBV7-8 to TRBJ1-1; TRBD1 matches 7 bases. The CDR3 consists of 15 residues. The V segment lost 1 base and the J segment 11 bases; nucleotides outside the gene matches: 13. The germline V gene has CDR1 SGHVS and CDR2 FQNEAQ. For the CDR3, the DNA is TGTGCCAGCAGCTTAGGATTCGGGACAGACGGAGAGGCTTTCTTT. It yields the protein CASSLGFGTDGEAFF.

This chain links TRBV27 with TRBJ1-5, with TRBD1 matching 9 bases. The CDR3 is 18 residues long. Germline V gene lookup returns CDR1 MNHEY and CDR2 SMNVEV (reference sequence). The V segment lost 5 bases and the J segment 4 bases; nucleotides outside the gene matches: 15. In nucleotides, the CDR3 is TGTGCCAGCAGTCCCCTGCCGGGACAGGGTTGGAGGAATCAGCCCCAGCATTTT. Encoded protein: CASSPLPGQGWRNQPQHF.

This clone was recorded once. The CDR3 sequence is CASSPGQNNSPLHF. CDR3 sequence (DNA): TGCGCCAGCAGCCCGGGACAGAATAATTCACCCCTCCACTTT. The rearrangement uses TRBV5-1 and TRBJ1-6; 7 bases line up with TRBD1. V was clipped by 4 bases and J by 5 bases; unmatched bases: 3. There are 14 residues in the CDR3. Germline CDR1 reads SGHRS; CDR2 reads YFSETQ.

This chain connects TRBV11-2 to TRBJ2-2; 8 nucleotides align to TRBD2. This CDR3 region has 16 residues. CDR1 and CDR2 from the germline V gene are SGHAT and FQNNGV. V lost 0 bases to trimming and J lost 4 bases; unmatched junction nucleotides: 4. The CDR3 region is CASSLDRAGGTGELFF. The DNA of the CDR3 is TGTGCCAGCAGCTTAGATAGGGCGGGAGGCACCGGGGAGCTGTTTTTT.

Written as DNA, the CDR3 is TGTGCCACCAGTGATTGGGGACAGGGGGCGCGCACCGGGGAGCTGTTTTTT. Translating it yields CATSDWGQGARTGELFF. The gene calls are TRBV24-1 and TRBJ2-2, with TRBD1 matching over 12 bases. CDR1 and CDR2 from the germline V gene are KGHDR and SFDVKD. The CDR3 is 17 residues long. V lost 2 bases and J lost 4; bases outside the gene matches: 4.

The chain combines TRBV5-1 with TRBJ1-6; TRBD1 aligns across 7 bases. Trimming cost V 7 bases and J 7 bases; bases outside gene matches: 8. The CDR3 has 14 residues. Germline assignment: CDR1 SGHRS and CDR2 YFSETQ. The CDR3 DNA sequence: TGCGCCAGCCGCGGACAGGTGCTAAATTCACCCCTCCACTTT. Translated: CASRGQVLNSPLHF.

The chain joins TRBV5-1 to TRBJ2-3, with no clear D. The length of the CDR3 is 14 residues. V was pared by 4 bases and J by 0 bases, with 9 bases between. Germline loops: CDR1 SGHRS, CDR2 YFSETQ. CDR3 nucleotides: TGCGCCAGCAGCGCCCAGACTAGCACAGATACGCAGTATTTT. It translates to CASSAQTSTDTQYF.

The chain is built from TRBV5-1 and TRBJ2-5; 14 bases are a match to TRBD2. J lost 4 bases, V lost 4 bases, and 3 bases had no gene match. Germline-derived CDR1 and CDR2 are SGHRS and YFSETQ. The CDR3 spans 15 residues. The CDR3 protein is CASSPGTSGRETQYF. For the CDR3, the DNA is TGCGCCAGCAGCCCCGGGACTAGCGGGAGAGAGACCCAGTACTTC.

This chain connects TRBV9 to TRBJ1-5; a weak D match, TRBD1 (5 bases). The CDR3 covers 13 residues. CDR1 and CDR2 from the germline V gene are SGDLS and YYNGEE. Trimming stripped 0 bases from V and 7 bases from J, with 8 bases between. CDR3 nucleotides: TGTGCCAGCAGCGTAGACGACAGCCAGCCCCAGCATTTT. Its translation: CASSVDDSQPQHF.

This clone has a handful of counts. This chain connects TRBV19 to TRBJ1-5; D not certain. V was clipped by 5 bases and J by 0 bases, with 5 bases between them. Looked up from germline, CDR1 is LNHDA and CDR2 is SQIVND (reference sequence). The CDR3 spans 13 residues. The CDR3 bases are TGTGCCAGTAGTGACTTTAGCAATCAGCCCCAGCATTTT. This sequence encodes CASSDFSNQPQHF.

This clone turned up a few times. The V and J genes are TRBV10-2 and TRBJ2-1; 8 bases match TRBD2. V shed 8 bases and J 5 bases; nucleotides not matched to a gene: 8. Germline-derived CDR1 and CDR2 are WSHSY and SAAADI. This CDR3 has 14 amino acids. The CDR3 sequence: CASGTGTSHNEQFF. DNA of the CDR3: TGCGCCAGCGGGACCGGGACTAGTCACAATGAGCAGTTCTTC.

The V gene is TRBV3-1 (or the pseudogene TRBV3-2), the J gene TRBJ2-6; 9 bases fit TRBD1. CDR1 and CDR2 (germline): LGHDT, YNNKEL (reference sequence). Trimming at V came to 1 base and at J to 0 bases, leaving 13 bases not matched to a gene. The CDR3 covers 21 residues. This CDR3 is CASSQGSGRGQGNSGANVLTF. The CDR3 DNA reads as TGTGCCAGCAGCCAAGGTAGTGGTCGGGGACAGGGTAACTCTGGGGCCAACGTCCTGACTTTC.

In regard to this clone: Mismatch with germline at one junction end may stem from a read error. The chain links TRBV30 to TRBJ1-1; weak D call: TRBD1 (6 bases). From germline, CDR1 is GTSNPN and CDR2 SVGIG (reference sequence). The CDR3 is 14 residues long. CDR3 sequence (DNA): TGTGTCTGGAGGGGTCAGGGGATTGGCACTGAAGCTTTCTTT. Translating gives CVWRGQGIGTEAFF. The full variable domain, with the rest looked up from reference TRBV30 and TRBJ1-1, is SQTIHQWPATLVQPVGSPLSLECTVEGTSNPNLYWYRQAAGRGLQLLFYSVGIGQISSEVPQNLSASRPQDRQFILSSKKLLLSDSGFYLCVWRGQGIGTEAFFGQGTRLTVV.

The DNA for the CDR3 is TGCGCCAGCAGGGGGGCTGATACGCAGTATTTT. This sequence encodes CASRGADTQYF. The chain recombines TRBV5-1 with TRBJ2-3; a weak D match, TRBD1 (6 bases). This CDR3 is built from 11 residues. Per the germline V gene, CDR1 is SGHRS and CDR2 is YFSETQ. The V and J ends lost 5 bases and 6 bases respectively, with 7 bases between them.

V usage is TRBV19 and J usage is TRBJ1-3; no firm D call. V was clipped by 3 bases and J by 0 bases, with 12 bases between them. Germline V gene sequence: CDR1 LNHDA, CDR2 SQIVND (reference sequence). This CDR3 is built from 16 residues. The CDR3 sequence: CASSMGRILSGNTIYF. The CDR3 DNA sequence: TGTGCCAGTAGTATGGGCAGGATTCTCTCTGGAAACACCATATATTTT. The full variable domain, in which reference TRBV19 and TRBJ1-3 provide the parts outside the CDR3, is DGGITQSPKYLFRKEGQNVTLSCEQNLNHDAMYWYRQDPGQGLRLIYYSQIVNDFQKGDIAEGYSVSREKKESFPLTVTSAQKNPTAFYLCASSMGRILSGNTIYFGEGSWLTVV.

The CDR3 nucleotides are TGTGCCAGCAACTCCATAGCGGGAGAAGAGACCCAGTACTTC. This sequence encodes CASNSIAGEETQYF. V and J are TRBV6-6 and TRBJ2-5, with 9 bases aligning to TRBD2. Germline-derived CDR1 and CDR2 are MNHNY and SVGAGI (reference sequence). The CDR3 is 14 residues long. J lost 3 bases, V lost 7 bases, and 6 bases had no gene match.

This chain connects TRBV7-2 to TRBJ1-5, with no clear D. The V gene lost 1 base and the J gene lost 2 bases, with 9 bases spanning the gap. This CDR3 spans 15 amino acids. The germline CDR1 and CDR2 sequences are SGHTA and FQGNSA. CDR3 residues: CASSLGRQGNQPQHF. DNA for the CDR3: TGTGCCAGCAGCTTAGGCCGGCAGGGCAATCAGCCCCAGCATTTT.

A word on this clone: The same CDR3 can be traced to other DNA sequences in this sample. The chain carries TRBV6-5 and TRBJ2-2; weak D call: TRBD1 (6 bases). The germline V gene encodes CDR1 MNHEY and CDR2 SVGAGI. The V end lost 6 bases, the J end lost 0 bases, and 8 bases lay between the germline ends. This CDR3 comprises 14 residues. The chain's CDR3 is CASRGGANTGELFF. Written as DNA, the CDR3 is TGTGCCAGCAGAGGGGGAGCGAACACCGGGGAGCTGTTTTTT.

This chain links TRBV6-1 with TRBJ2-4, with 7 nucleotides matching TRBD2. The ends lost 0 bases at V and 13 bases at J; junction bases unmatched: 6. Germline assignment: CDR1 MNHNS and CDR2 SASEGT. This CDR3 is built from 13 residues. CDR3 DNA: TGTGCCAGCAGTGAAGCCTCTCTAGCGGTACAGTACTTC. Its protein is CASSEASLAVQYF.

The rearrangement uses TRBV28 and TRBJ1-2; maybe TRBD1 (5 bases). The V end lost 5 bases, the J end lost 6 bases, and 13 bases lay between the germline ends. CDR3 size: 13 residues. The germline CDR1 and CDR2 sequences are MDHEN and SYDVKM. The CDR3 coding sequence is TGTGCCAGCAGTCTAAGGGGTCTCAATGGCTACACCTTC. This codes for CASSLRGLNGYTF.

This clone has a single count. The chain is built from TRBV28 and TRBJ2-1; perhaps TRBD1 as D (5 bases). The CDR3 has 13 residues. Trimming stripped 5 bases from V and 4 bases from J, with 9 bases between. CDR1 and CDR2 (germline): MDHEN, SYDVKM. CDR3 coding DNA: TGTGCCAGCAGTAAGACAGAATACAATGAGCAGTTCTTC. Residues: CASSKTEYNEQFF.

The chain combines TRBV10-3 with TRBJ2-5, with D possibly TRBD1 on 7 matching bases. Trimming removed 8 bases at V and 5 bases at J, with 15 bases between. The CDR3 totals 13 residues. CDR1 and CDR2 (germline): ENHRY, SYGVKD. The CDR3 nucleotides read TGTGCCATCCAGGGGGGCCTAGAGGAGACCCAGTACTTC. Translated: CAIQGGLEETQYF.

V is TRBV24-1 and J is TRBJ2-3, with D perhaps TRBD2 (5 bases). The CDR3 consists of 16 residues. Trimming left V 3 bases short and J 2 bases short, with 14 bases between. Germline V gives CDR1 KGHDR, CDR2 SFDVKD. For the CDR3, the DNA is TGTGCCACCAGTGATGCCCGATTAGCGTTCACAGATACGCAGTATTTT. This encodes CATSDARLAFTDTQYF.